One and the same sample provided the 9 T cell receptor beta chains below, sequenced in a study of OX40 agonist ivuxolimab in advanced cancers. Library preparation used the immunoSEQ multiplex PCR assay. This immuneACCESS table, as held by TCRdb, lists in-frame sequences with V and J called but not all clones. Of the missing ones, under half trace to an unresolved V gene in checked studies; the others have no known cause. The sample data list some 70,000 clones, and around 90% of these were observed just once. Of the sample, 1% to 1.2% is held by the ten largest clones. Specimen: CD4+ or CD8+ T cells sorted from blood, collected in a trial of the OX40 agonist ivuxolimab. These receptors were obtained from an adult with an advanced solid tumor such as melanoma, head and neck, liver or kidney cancer.

The gene calls are TRBV5-1 and TRBJ1-4, with D tentatively TRBD1 (6 bases). The CDR3 contains 14 residues. V shed 7 bases and J shed 4 bases, with 14 bases lying between them. The germline gives CDR1 SGHRS, CDR2 YFSETQ. The CDR3 loop reads CASGQGTLNEKLFF. The CDR3 DNA follows: TGCGCCAGCGGTCAGGGGACACTTAATGAAAAACTGTTTTTT.

This clone is a singleton in its sample. The V and J genes are TRBV18 and TRBJ2-7; D is unclear. Trimming shortened V by 0 bases and J by 5 bases, and 14 bases separated the two germline ends. The CDR3 runs 15 residues. CDR1 is KGHSH and CDR2 is LQKENI in the germline V gene. The CDR3 protein is CASSPPGSVTDEQYF. The CDR3 region has the DNA TGTGCCAGCTCACCACCGGGGTCGGTGACGGACGAGCAGTACTTC.

The chain has TRBV27 and TRBJ1-2, with 10 bases aligning to TRBD1. The V gene's germline CDR1 is MNHEY and CDR2 SMNVEV (reference sequence). The V gene end was trimmed by 5 bases and the J gene end by 5 bases; junction bases not matched to a gene: 5. The CDR3 covers 14 residues. The CDR3 loop is CASSDRGQPYGYTF. CDR3 nucleotides: TGTGCCAGCAGTGACAGGGGGCAACCTTATGGCTACACCTTC.

The rearrangement links TRBV6-1 to TRBJ1-5; D gene uncertain. Between the trimmed V and J ends, which lost 6 bases and 0 bases, there was a span of 3 bases. Germline CDR1 reads MNHNS; CDR2 reads SASEGT. This CDR3 is 12 amino acids long. CDR3 amino acids: CASRYSNQPQHF. The CDR3 bases are TGTGCCAGCAGGTATAGCAATCAGCCCCAGCATTTT.

The chain uses TRBV5-1 and TRBJ2-2; TRBD1 agrees at 7 bases. This CDR3 has 16 amino acids. J lost 2 bases, V lost 0 bases, and 4 bases had no gene match. Germline CDR1 is SGHRS and CDR2 is YFSETQ. The chain's CDR3 is CASSLGDSINTGELFF. Written as DNA, the CDR3 is TGCGCCAGCAGCTTGGGGGACAGTATTAACACCGGGGAGCTGTTTTTT.

V gene TRBV2 combines with J gene TRBJ1-5, with a possible D match to TRBD1 (6 bases). V lost 1 base and J 7 bases, leaving 11 bases between the germline ends. This CDR3 contains 14 residues. Germline-derived CDR1 and CDR2 are SNHLY and FYNNEI. The CDR3 DNA follows: TGTGCCAGCAGTGAAGACAGGGTACGCCAGCCCCAGCATTTT. Translating gives CASSEDRVRQPQHF. Combining the CDR3 with reference TRBV2 and TRBJ1-5 gives the whole variable domain EPEVTQTPSHQVTQMGQEVILRCVPISNHLYFYWYRQILGQKVEFLVSFYNNEISEKSEIFDDQFSVERPDGSNFTLKIRSTKLEDSAMYFCASSEDRVRQPQHFGDGTRLSIL.

The V gene is TRBV18, the J gene TRBJ2-5; 7 nucleotides line up with TRBD2. Germline lookup yields CDR1 KGHSH and CDR2 LQKENI. The CDR3 has 15 residues. J gave up 5 bases and V 2 bases, and 8 bases lay outside the gene matches. This chain's CDR3 is CASSPSLAVGETQYF. The CDR3 bases are TGTGCCAGCTCACCATCCCTAGCGGTCGGTGAGACCCAGTACTTC.

The chain is built from TRBV19 and TRBJ1-1; tentative D call: TRBD1 (6 bases). The CDR3 runs 14 residues. Germline values: CDR1 LNHDA, CDR2 SQIVND (reference sequence). V was cut by 7 bases and J by 4 bases, with 16 bases left in between. As DNA, the CDR3 is TGTGCCAGTACCGAGGGGGGCAGGTTCACTGAAGCTTTCTTT. Protein product: CASTEGGRFTEAFF.

The chain links TRBV10-3 to TRBJ2-5; perhaps TRBD1 as D (7 bases). Per germline, CDR1 ENHRY and CDR2 SYGVKD. This CDR3 has 14 amino acids. Trimming cost V 4 bases and J 5 bases, with 14 bases left between them. CDR3 sequence reads: CAISGGGGGETQYF. DNA for the CDR3: TGTGCCATCAGTGGTGGAGGGGGCGGGGAGACCCAGTACTTC.